This T cell receptor beta chain was sequenced during a study of PD-L1 blockade in urothelial cancer. Study-wide points: Better progression-free and overall survival followed lower pretreatment blood clonality.

CDR1 and CDR2 from the germline V gene are MNHEY and SMNVEV (reference sequence). With 4 bases clipped from V and 9 bases from J, the junction kept 9 bases outside the gene matches. The length of the CDR3 is 15 residues. The method was immunoSEQ multiplex PCR; TCRdb's version includes in-frame clones alone and lacks a portion of them. The sample shows 70,000 or so clones, approximately 81% of them seen only once. On this clone: What it binds is not known.

The sequencing used PBMCs, collected around atezolizumab (anti-PD-L1) treatment. The source of this sequence is an older man with urothelial cancer. J is TRBJ1-3 and V is TRBV27, with 10 bases fitting TRBD1. CDR3 protein: CASSSGPGQGSTIYF. The CDR3 DNA sequence: TGTGCCAGCAGTTCCGGCCCGGGACAGGGGTCCACCATATATTTT.